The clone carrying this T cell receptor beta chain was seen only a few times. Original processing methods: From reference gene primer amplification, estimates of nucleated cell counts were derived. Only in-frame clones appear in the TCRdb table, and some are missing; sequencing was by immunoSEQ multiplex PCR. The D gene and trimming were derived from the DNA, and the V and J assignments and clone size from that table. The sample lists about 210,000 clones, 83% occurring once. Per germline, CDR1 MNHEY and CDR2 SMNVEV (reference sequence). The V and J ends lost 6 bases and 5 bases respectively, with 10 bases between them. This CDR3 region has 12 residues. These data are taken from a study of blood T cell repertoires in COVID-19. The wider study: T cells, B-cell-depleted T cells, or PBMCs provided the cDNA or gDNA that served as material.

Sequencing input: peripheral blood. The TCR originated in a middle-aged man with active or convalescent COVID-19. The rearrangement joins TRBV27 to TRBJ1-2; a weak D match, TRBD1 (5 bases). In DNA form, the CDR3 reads TGTGCCAGCAGCTCCCAGGGTTATGGCTACACCTTC. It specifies CASSSQGYGYTF.